This T cell receptor beta chain appears in the sequencing data of a study of shared clonotypes between healthy human individuals (dated by TCRdb to between 2020 and 2021). Study-wide context: A few men and two women, aged 18 to 49 years, made up the cohort. For each donor, three plates each were used for CD4 naive and CD4 memory, two plates were used for CD8 naive, and one plate was used for CD8 memory. Blood TCR repertoires of about five healthy adults were deeply sequenced to estimate repertoire size and the extent of clonotype sharing between individuals. To increase sequencing depth and limit assay-specific biases, TCR repertoire library preparation and sequencing were carried out by different laboratories using diverse techniques. Leukapheresis yielded between about 0.94 and 8.9 billion PBMCs per donor. Summary of the overall study and its limitations: Incomplete sequencing was indicated by rarefaction of sorted-subset datasets, despite the large sequencing depth. Clonotypes shared by all four sorted-subset donors showed higher generation probabilities than non-shared clonotypes. Sampling was limited to blood, and TCR repertoires in tissue likely differ from TCR repertoires in blood. Because the study included only a small number of donors, the genetic and exposure-history diversity represented was limited. Larger estimated clonotype richness was generally found for naive subsets than for memory subsets. Pairwise subsampling led to the expectation that sequencing depth would affect the degree of clonotype sharing among donors. When several donors were compared, the shared fraction of clonotypes was 5% to 6.5% for naive CD4, 3.5% to 4% for naive CD8, 2% to 2.5% for memory CD4, and approximately 0.4% for memory CD8.

As to this clone: Its antigen specificity is not known. Per-base qualities were not stored, and no clone one base away is much larger.

Using the deep immunoSEQ assay, TCR CDR3 regions were amplified from genomic DNA by multiplex PCR. Extracted genomic DNA from each cell subset was spread evenly across all wells of several immunoSEQ 96-well plates, with each plate serving as a replicate. For sorted subsets, around 200 ng genomic DNA, equal to tens of thousands of T cell genomes, was loaded into each replicate PCR. Purified libraries were measured with a Qubit 3.0 fluorometer, size-checked on a Bioanalyzer 2100, and measured again with the KAPA Library Quantification kit. Every immunoSEQ 96-well plate was sequenced on a dedicated single-read 150-cycle Illumina NextSeq 550 flow cell. The paper's processing steps were these. Because the immunoSEQ output included only junctional sequences and no quality scores, the filtering could not be the same as the filtering used for full-length reads. Sequences were annotated with PyIR, a Python wrapper for IgBLAST v1.9, and V/J genes and CDR3 were assigned using IMGT germline references. Any read was removed if the V/J assignment was weak (E-value above 1e-6), the CDR3 was missing, or the read contained stop codons, out-of-frame junctions, or ambiguous translated residues. A V3J clonotype was defined by an identical inferred V gene, J gene, and CDR3 amino acid sequence. The percentage overlap between two repertoires was calculated by dividing the number of shared unique clonotypes by the size of the smaller repertoire. Richness of each repertoire was evaluated using RTK rarefaction, the Chao1 estimator, and Recon v2.1 estimates of unobserved clonotypes. Generation probabilities for all TCRbeta clonotypes obtained by the gDNA method from a handful of donors were computed using OLGA. TCRdb stores this immuneACCESS table with in-frame sequences only. Part of the clones is absent; in the studies checked, under half of the shortfall reflects unresolved V genes, and no reason is known for the rest. From that table come the V and J calls and clone size; the DNA was used to work out D and trimming. The sample table holds approximately 2.4 million clones, of which approximately 94% were seen once. Around 0.13% of the sample is taken by the ten largest.

The donors were healthy, HIV-negative adults who had no recently reported acute infections or vaccinations. Only Caucasian adults living in Nashville, Tennessee, USA were represented among the donors. CD4+ T cells were enriched by magnetic negative selection, after which naive cells were positively selected on CD45RA and the negative fraction was taken as the memory subset. Blood was collected by leukapheresis, and PBMCs were isolated by Ficoll-Histopaque density gradient centrifugation and then cryopreserved in liquid nitrogen vapor phase. Analytical flow cytometry was used to check the purity and quantity of every magnetically sorted T cell population. From each sorted fraction, genomic DNA was isolated and quantified by UV absorbance on a Nanodrop 2000c. A distance of 7 bases separates the germline ends of V and J, which lose 1 base and 6 bases respectively. Measured from the cysteine to the phenylalanine, the CDR3 is 14 residues long. CDR3 DNA only is kept here, 42 bases in frame from base 1. The germline V gene (reference sequence) supplies CDR1 SEHNR and CDR2 FQNEAQ.

The chain couples TRBV7-9 to TRBJ1-6; the D gene is not confidently resolved. Sequences were obtained from naive CD4+ T cells sorted from blood. The cell subset or site tag for this specimen amounts to: CD45RA+ positively selected. This receptor was obtained from a man in his late teens or twenties in good health. The encoded CDR3 is CASSLVYSNSPLHF. The sequenced DNA is TGTGCCAGCAGCTTAGTTTACAGTAATTCACCCCTCCACTTT.